Listed below are T cell receptor beta chains from one sample, sequenced in a study of control samples from healthy donors and cancer patients. TCRdb keeps only in-frame clones here, not all; method: immunoSEQ multiplex PCR. The data contain around 94,000 clones, 75% to 95% of them singletons. The sequencing input was blood. All receptors come from a woman younger than 30 in good health. The CDR3 runs from the conserved cysteine through the conserved F or W. The order of the fields is clone size, J gene, D gene, V gene, CDR3 protein, CDR3 DNA. A D gene is named only where the DNA matches it firmly. Clone sizes are given selectively: once, few, many, or a class where the clone is expanded.

-	TRBJ2-3	-	TRBV12-3/TRBV12-4	CASSPIRTDTQYF	TGTGCCAGCAGCCCGATACGGACAGATACGCAGTATTTT
-	TRBJ2-5	-	TRBV9	CASSGSYGERETQYF	TGTGCCAGCAGCGGAAGTTACGGGGAGCGAGAGACCCAGTACTTC
-	TRBJ2-5	-	TRBV5-1	CASSLRETQYF	TGCGCCAGCAGCTTGAGAGAGACCCAGTACTTC
few	TRBJ1-6	-	TRBV27	CASSLRGGGSSYNSPLHF	TGTGCCAGCAGTTTACGCGGGGGGGGAAGCTCCTATAATTCACCCCTCCACTTT
-	TRBJ2-6	-	TRBV5-1	CASSLAGSSGANVLTF	TGCGCCAGCAGCTTGGCCGGCAGTTCTGGGGCCAACGTCCTGACTTTC
-	TRBJ1-6	TRBD1	TRBV6-5	CASSLTGTGASPLHF	TGTGCCAGCAGTTTAACCGGGACAGGGGCCTCACCCCTCCACTTT
-	TRBJ1-1	TRBD1	TRBV2	CASRETGVGGSAFF	TGTGCCAGCAGAGAGACAGGGGTGGGTGGGTCTGCTTTCTTT
-	TRBJ2-3	TRBD2	TRBV4-2	CASSQSPSGGTSDTQYF	TGTGCCAGCAGCCAATCACCTAGCGGGGGTACCTCAGATACGCAGTATTTT
-	TRBJ1-1	TRBD1	TRBV25-1	CASSEDREAFF	TGTGCCAGCAGTGAGGACAGGGAAGCTTTCTTT
-	TRBJ1-2	TRBD1	TRBV5-1	CASSEATGTYGYTF	TGCGCCAGCAGCGAAGCGACAGGGACCTATGGCTACACCTTC
-	TRBJ1-1	TRBD1	TRBV5-6	CASSTQQGPNTEAFF	TGTGCCAGCAGCACCCAACAGGGGCCGAACACTGAAGCTTTCTTT
-	TRBJ2-5	-	TRBV11-2	CASSLDIWPGQETQYF	TGTGCCAGCAGCTTAGATATTTGGCCAGGCCAAGAGACCCAGTACTTC
-	TRBJ2-4	-	TRBV25-1	CASRTGRAKNIQYF	TGTGCCAGCAGGACCGGAAGGGCCAAAAACATTCAGTACTTC
-	TRBJ2-2	-	TRBV5-1	CASSLLRLAANTGELFF	TGCGCCAGCAGCTTATTGCGGTTGGCTGCGAACACCGGGGAGCTGTTTTTT
-	TRBJ2-2	TRBD2	TRBV10-1	CASSATSGGPTGELFF	TGCGCCAGCAGTGCGACTAGCGGGGGACCCACCGGGGAGCTGTTTTTT
-	TRBJ2-5	-	TRBV20-1	CSAAEETQYF	TGCAGTGCTGCGGAAGAGACCCAGTACTTC
few	TRBJ2-5	TRBD1	TRBV19	CASSLGGYPQTQYF	TGTGCCAGTAGTCTAGGGGGCTATCCGCAGACCCAGTACTTC
-	TRBJ1-5	TRBD1	TRBV27	CASRTGSQPQHF	TGTGCCAGCCGGACAGGGAGCCAGCCCCAGCATTTT
-	TRBJ2-1	TRBD2	TRBV24-1	CATSDGTSHSYNEQFF	TGTGCCACCAGTGATGGGACTAGCCACTCCTACAATGAGCAGTTCTTC
-	TRBJ2-3	-	TRBV5-1	CASSSAEMSTDTQYF	TGCGCCAGCAGCTCCGCGGAAATGAGCACAGATACGCAGTATTTT
-	TRBJ2-5	-	TRBV27	CASSPSTRVGETQYF	TGTGCCAGCAGTCCGTCGACTAGAGTAGGAGAGACCCAGTACTTC
-	TRBJ1-2	-	TRBV6-2/TRBV6-3	CASSYGDPRFYGYTF	TGTGCCAGCAGTTACGGCGATCCAAGATTCTATGGCTACACCTTC
-	TRBJ1-5	-	TRBV27	CASSLSTNQPQHF	TGTGCCAGCAGTTTATCGACCAATCAGCCCCAGCATTTT
-	TRBJ2-7	-	TRBV15	CATSFGPRGEDEQYF	TGTGCCACCAGCTTCGGCCCGAGGGGGGAAGATGAGCAGTACTTC
-	TRBJ1-1	-	TRBV12-3/TRBV12-4	CASAGYTEAFF	TGTGCCAGCGCAGGGTACACTGAAGCTTTCTTT
-	TRBJ2-3	TRBD2	TRBV19	CASSRLAGARTDTQYF	TGTGCCAGTAGTCGACTAGCGGGGGCCCGCACAGATACGCAGTATTTT
-	TRBJ1-1	-	TRBV5-1	CASSPRENTEAFF	TGCGCCAGCAGCCCGAGGGAGAACACTGAAGCTTTCTTT
-	TRBJ2-3	-	TRBV28	CASSAQQGGTDTQYF	TGTGCCAGCAGTGCCCAGCAGGGTGGCACAGATACGCAGTATTTT
-	TRBJ1-2	-	TRBV5-6	CASSSQGNRGYTF	TGTGCCAGCAGCTCGCAGGGTAATCGTGGCTACACCTTC
-	TRBJ2-7	TRBD1	TRBV27	CASNNAFPGQGASEQYF	TGTGCCAGCAACAACGCCTTTCCGGGACAGGGGGCGTCCGAGCAGTACTTC
-	TRBJ1-6	TRBD1	TRBV19	CASSMGGGRNSPLHF	TGTGCCAGTAGTATGGGAGGGGGCAGAAATTCACCCCTCCACTTT
-	TRBJ1-1	TRBD1	TRBV9	CASSGYRGSTEAFF	TGTGCCAGCAGCGGATACAGGGGTAGCACTGAAGCTTTCTTT
-	TRBJ1-5	-	TRBV19	CASSSFEGLQPQHF	TGTGCCAGTAGTTCCTTCGAGGGCCTTCAGCCCCAGCATTTT
once	TRBJ1-1	TRBD1	TRBV29-1	CSVEGQGSTEAFF	TGCAGCGTTGAAGGACAGGGGAGTACTGAAGCTTTCTTT
-	TRBJ1-2	TRBD1	TRBV18	CASSPADRNYGYTF	TGTGCCAGCTCACCAGCGGACAGGAACTATGGCTACACCTTC
-	TRBJ2-6	TRBD1	TRBV10-1	CASAPGTGLSGANVLTF	TGCGCCAGCGCACCCGGGACAGGTCTCTCTGGGGCCAACGTCCTGACTTTC
-	TRBJ2-2	-	TRBV6-1	CASSEARSSEDTGELFF	TGTGCCAGCAGTGAAGCGCGGTCTAGCGAGGACACCGGGGAGCTGTTTTTT
-	TRBJ2-2	TRBD1	TRBV5-8	CASSLRLRDRETGELFF	TGTGCCAGCAGCCTCCGGTTGCGGGACAGGGAAACCGGGGAGCTGTTTTTT
-	TRBJ2-2	-	TRBV6-5	CASIPNRSNTGELFF	TGTGCCAGCATCCCGAACAGGTCGAACACCGGGGAGCTGTTTTTT
-	TRBJ2-7	-	TRBV29-1	CSVEGYGTADYEQYF	TGCAGCGTTGAGGGATACGGGACGGCTGACTACGAGCAGTACTTC
-	TRBJ2-7	-	TRBV12-3/TRBV12-4	CASSFPGLYEQYF	TGTGCCAGCAGTTTTCCGGGGCTCTACGAGCAGTACTTC
-	TRBJ1-1	-	TRBV19	CATDFTGNTEAFF	TGTGCCACCGATTTTACAGGGAACACTGAAGCTTTCTTT
-	TRBJ2-7	TRBD1	TRBV6-5	CASKRPTGGDEQYF	TGTGCCAGCAAGAGACCGACAGGGGGAGACGAGCAGTACTTC
-	TRBJ1-1	-	TRBV19	CASSTRTVGTEAFF	TGTGCCAGTAGTACCCGGACAGTCGGGACTGAAGCTTTCTTT
-	TRBJ2-5	-	TRBV12-3/TRBV12-4	CASLNRPQETQYF	TGTGCCAGCTTAAACAGGCCACAAGAGACCCAGTACTTC
-	TRBJ1-1	-	TRBV12-5	CASRLNTEAFF	TGTGCTAGCCGGCTGAACACTGAAGCTTTCTTT
-	TRBJ2-5	-	TRBV18	CASSPQKGRQETQYF	TGTGCCAGCTCACCACAAAAGGGGAGGCAAGAGACCCAGTACTTC
-	TRBJ1-1	-	TRBV4-1	CASSQVPLGTEAFF	TGCGCCAGCAGCCAAGTTCCCCTGGGCACTGAAGCTTTCTTT
-	TRBJ2-6	-	TRBV4-1	CASSQGGSGVSGANVLTF	TGCGCCAGCAGCCAAGGGGGCAGTGGAGTCTCTGGGGCCAACGTCCTGACTTTC
-	TRBJ2-7	TRBD2	TRBV6-2/TRBV6-3	CASSGTTSDEQYF	TGTGCCAGCAGTGGGACCACTAGCGACGAGCAGTACTTC
-	TRBJ2-7	-	TRBV10-2	CASSLPGDEQYF	TGCGCCAGCAGTCTACCGGGGGACGAGCAGTACTTC
-	TRBJ1-5	-	TRBV12-3/TRBV12-4	CASSLEENQPQHF	TGTGCCAGCAGTTTAGAAGAAAATCAGCCCCAGCATTTT
-	TRBJ1-2	TRBD1	TRBV6-4	CASRERQGLGGYTF	TGTGCCAGCAGAGAGAGACAGGGGCTCGGGGGCTACACCTTC